What follows is one T cell receptor beta chain and its context. The antigen remains unidentified. Here immunoSEQ multiplex PCR was the method, and the copy in TCRdb shows in-frame clones only, minus some. This sample carries 300,000 to 400,000 clones, about 85% of them seen once, and the ten largest clones take about 6.4%. This sample is part of a study of Ad26.COV2.S vaccination and SARS-CoV-2 variants. Turning to the study itself: Intramuscular Ad26.COV2.S at 5x10^10 or 1x10^11 viral particles. Notes on the study in general: Reportedly, after vaccination the spike-specific CD8+ and CD4+ T cell responses displayed substantial breadth.

The treatment is: over 15 received Ad26.COV2.S at low or high dose, single or two shots; about 5 received placebo; per-sample allocation not given. The samples were gathered on day 63 after the first injection of vaccine or placebo. This vaccine is an Ad26 vector that expresses the Wuhan-strain SARS-CoV-2 spike. From germline, CDR1 is MNHEY and CDR2 SMNVEV (reference sequence). This CDR3 spans 18 amino acids. J was trimmed by 7 bases and V by 6 bases; bases with no gene match: 20. The clonotype originates from a person between 18 and 60 years old who received the Ad26.COV2.S COVID-19 vaccine or a placebo. This sample comprised peripheral blood, obtained in a trial of Ad26.COV2.S vaccine versus placebo. This chain joins TRBV27 and TRBJ2-5; TRBD2 aligns across 10 bases. The CDR3, as DNA: TGTGCCAGCAGACCCGCGGGCGTGGAGCGGGGGGGAGGGGGGACCCAGTACTTC. Its translation is CASRPAGVERGGGGTQYF.